The present entry profiles one T cell receptor (beta chain) with its context. Authors' processing steps: Quantification of nucleated cells was approximated via reference gene primer amplification. Assay: immunoSEQ multiplex PCR; the TCRdb copy retains only in-frame clones and omits some. D and trimming come from the DNA, and the V and J calls and clone size come from that table. The sample has roughly 140,000 clones; around 85% are singletons. These data come from a study of blood T cell repertoires in COVID-19. Study information: Sources were T cells, B-cell-depleted T cells, or PBMCs; the material itself was cDNA or gDNA.

The CDR3 extends over 13 amino acids. V was trimmed by 7 bases and J by 1 base, leaving 10 bases between them. Germline V gives CDR1 SQVTM, CDR2 ANQGSEA. The receptor was isolated from a man aged 50 to 60 with acute or convalescent COVID-19. The source material was peripheral blood. V gene TRBV29-1 combines with J gene TRBJ2-2; D possibly corresponds to TRBD1 (6 bases). In DNA, the CDR3 is TGCAGCGCTGGGACAATGAACACCGGGGAGCTGTTTTTT. Protein: CSAGTMNTGELFF.